Presented here are 13 T cell receptor beta chains from one specimen sequenced in a study of T cells in Graves' hyperthyroidism and ophthalmopathy. RNA transcripts were the template for amplifying TCR beta CDR3 regions. The TCR CDR3 first-round RT-PCR relied on the HTBI primer set. From the multiplex PCR reads, TCRdb called clonotypes with MiXCR, one entry per CDR3 protein. The sample carries about 580,000 distinct CDR3 sequences, more than 11% recorded once. The specimen sequenced was blood. The receptors stem from a woman aged 25-40 years with Graves' hyperthyroidism that later progressed to Graves' ophthalmopathy.

This clonotype was seen repeatedly, ten times or more. The chain is built from TRBV9 and TRBJ1-5; D unclear. V dropped 4 bases and J dropped 5 bases, with 10 bases sitting between them. There are 13 residues in the CDR3. CDR1 and CDR2 (germline): SGDLS, YYNGEE. CDR3: CASSRAGDQPQHF. Written as DNA, the CDR3 is TGTGCCAGCAGCCGAGCAGGAGATCAGCCCCAGCATTTT.

This clonotype was found many times. This sequence joins TRBV13 and TRBJ2-5; no clear D. Germline V gene data show CDR1 as PRHDT and CDR2 as FYEKMQ (reference sequence). Trimming took 4 bases from V and 0 from J, leaving 6 bases between them. The length of the CDR3 is 13 residues. CDR3: CASSWTDQETQYF. DNA of the CDR3: TGTGCCAGCAGCTGGACGGACCAAGAGACCCAGTACTTC. Based on the CDR3 plus reference TRBV13 and TRBJ2-5, the full variable domain is AAGVIQSPRHLIKEKRETATLKCYPIPRHDTVYWYQQGPGQDPQFLISFYEKMQSDKGSIPDRFSAQQFSDYHSELNMSSLELGDSALYFCASSWTDQETQYFGPGTRLLVL.

Many counts were recorded for this clonotype. The chain links TRBV20-1 to TRBJ1-2; TRBD1 matches 9 bases. Trimming took 1 base from V and 0 from J; bases not matched to a gene: 0. This CDR3 spans 14 amino acids. Germline assignment: CDR1 DFQATT and CDR2 SNEGSKA (reference sequence). This chain's CDR3 is CSARGTGANYGYTF. DNA for the CDR3: TGCAGTGCTAGAGGGACAGGGGCTAACTATGGCTACACCTTC.

The genes are TRBV5-6 and TRBJ2-1, with a possible D match to TRBD2 (6 bases). Germline assignment: CDR1 SGHDT and CDR2 YYEEEE. V dropped 4 bases and J dropped 10 bases, with 12 bases sitting between them. This CDR3 has 12 residues. CDR3 DNA: TGTGCCAGCAGCCGGACGGAGGGGGAGCAGTTCTTC. Its translation: CASSRTEGEQFF.

The chain carries TRBV5-5 and TRBJ2-7, with TRBD2 matching 8 bases. The germline gives CDR1 SGHKS, CDR2 YYEKEE (reference sequence). CDR3 length: 17 amino acids. Trimming cost V 4 bases and J 9 bases; bases outside gene matches: 21. CDR3 in DNA: TGTGCCAGCAGCGCAGAGAAATATATTGGACTAGCCCAAAGGCAGTACTTC. It encodes CASSAEKYIGLAQRQYF.

The table lists this clonotype with many counts. The J gene is TRBJ2-3, the V gene TRBV5-1; no clear D gene. Germline V gene data show CDR1 as SGHRS and CDR2 as YFSETQ. The CDR3 extends over 14 amino acids. V was clipped by 5 bases and J by 6 bases, with 16 bases between them. The CDR3: CASSPNPSLDTQYF. The CDR3 region has the DNA TGCGCCAGCAGTCCAAATCCGAGTTTGGATACGCAGTATTTT.

This clonotype was seen ten or more times. The rearrangement uses TRBV11-3 and TRBJ2-3; 8 bases are a match to TRBD1. After removal of 1 base from V and 6 bases from J, the junction contained 9 bases not matched to a gene. Looked up from germline, CDR1 is SGHNT and CDR2 is YENEEA. CDR3 length: 16 amino acids. CDR3 DNA sequence: TGTGCCAGCAGCTTAGTTGGCAGGGGGCAGGTGGATACGCAGTATTTT. This gives the protein CASSLVGRGQVDTQYF.

This clonotype was detected ten times or more. The rearrangement links TRBV10-3 to TRBJ1-6, with D unclear. The V end lost 6 bases, the J end lost 5 bases, and 5 bases lay between the germline ends. The CDR3 sequence is 12 residues long. Germline CDR1 and CDR2: ENHRY and SYGVKD. The DNA of the CDR3 is TGTGCCATCAGGAACGATAATTCACCCCTCCACTTT. It encodes CAIRNDNSPLHF.

The chain links TRBV30 to TRBJ2-3; TRBD1 agrees at 8 bases. V shed 1 base, J shed 3 bases, and the junction held 6 bases outside the gene matches. CDR1 is GTSNPN and CDR2 is SVGIG in the germline V gene (reference sequence). This CDR3 is built from 15 residues. CDR3 protein: CAWSARTGNTDTQYF. In DNA form, the CDR3 reads TGTGCCTGGAGTGCGAGGACAGGGAATACAGATACGCAGTATTTT.

The table lists this clonotype with many counts. The gene calls are TRBV11-2 and TRBJ1-1; a possible D gene is TRBD1 (6 bases). Trimming shortened V by 5 bases and J by 5 bases, and 15 bases separated the two germline ends. The CDR3 spans 14 residues. From germline, CDR1 is SGHAT and CDR2 FQNNGV. The DNA for the CDR3 is TGTGCCAGCAGCGCACAGGGAATTGGGACTGAAGCTTTCTTT. It is translated as CASSAQGIGTEAFF.

The chain couples TRBV30 to TRBJ1-2, with TRBD1 matching 7 bases. V dropped 0 bases and J dropped 13; count of bases not matched to a gene: 14. The germline gives CDR1 GTSNPN, CDR2 SVGIG (reference sequence). The CDR3 totals 14 residues. The CDR3 DNA sequence: TGTGCCTGGAGTGTACACCAAAACGGACAGGCGGGCACCTTC. Amino acid sequence: CAWSVHQNGQAGTF.

Many counts were recorded for this clonotype. The genes are TRBV5-5 and TRBJ1-6; 11 bases map to TRBD1. This CDR3 has 17 amino acids. Per the germline V gene, CDR1 is SGHKS and CDR2 is YYEKEE (reference sequence). Unmatched junction bases numbered 7, after V lost 2 bases and J lost 6 bases. The CDR3 DNA follows: TGTGCCAGCAGCTTACCCGGACAGGGGGCTCGTAATTCACCCCTCCACTTT. It is translated as CASSLPGQGARNSPLHF.

This clonotype was seen a few times. This sequence joins TRBV2 and TRBJ2-2, with D possibly being TRBD2 (6 bases). CDR3 length equals 17 residues. The ends were cut back, 6 bases at V and 3 bases at J, with 20 bases in the middle. CDR1 SNHLY and CDR2 FYNNEI come from the germline V gene. CDR3 DNA: TGTGCCAGCAGCCAAACCTCGGAGGGGATATACACCGGGGAGCTGTTTTTT. This codes for CASSQTSEGIYTGELFF. Looking up the rest from reference TRBV2 and TRBJ2-2 gives the full variable domain: EPEVTQTPSHQVTQMGQEVILRCVPISNHLYFYWYRQILGQKVEFLVSFYNNEISEKSEIFDDQFSVERPDGSNFTLKIRSTKLEDSAMYFCASSQTSEGIYTGELFFGEGSRLTVL.